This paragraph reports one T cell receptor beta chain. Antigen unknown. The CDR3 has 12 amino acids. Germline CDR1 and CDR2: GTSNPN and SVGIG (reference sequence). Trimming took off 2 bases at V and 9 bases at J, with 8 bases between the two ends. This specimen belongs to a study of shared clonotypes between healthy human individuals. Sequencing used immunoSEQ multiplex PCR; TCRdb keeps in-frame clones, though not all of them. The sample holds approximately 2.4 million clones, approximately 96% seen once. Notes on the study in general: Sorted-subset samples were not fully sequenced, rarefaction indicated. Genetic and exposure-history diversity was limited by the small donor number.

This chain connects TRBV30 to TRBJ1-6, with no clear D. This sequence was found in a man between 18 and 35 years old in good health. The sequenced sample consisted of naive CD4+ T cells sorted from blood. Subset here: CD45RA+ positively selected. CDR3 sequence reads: CAWSYIGSPLHF. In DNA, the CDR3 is TGTGCCTGGAGTTATATCGGTTCACCCCTCCACTTT.